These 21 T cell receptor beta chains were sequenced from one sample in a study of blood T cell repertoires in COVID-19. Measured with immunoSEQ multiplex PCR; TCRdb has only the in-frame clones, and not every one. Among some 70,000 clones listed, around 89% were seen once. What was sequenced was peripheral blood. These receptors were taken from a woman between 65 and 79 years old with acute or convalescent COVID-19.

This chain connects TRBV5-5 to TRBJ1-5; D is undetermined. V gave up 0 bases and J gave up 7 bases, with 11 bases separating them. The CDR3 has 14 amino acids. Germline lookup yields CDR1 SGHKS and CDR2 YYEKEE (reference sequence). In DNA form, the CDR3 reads TGTGCCAGCAGCTTGGTGGCAGGAGGGCAGCCCCAGCATTTT. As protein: CASSLVAGGQPQHF.

CDR3 in amino acids: CASSSPMSDTQYF. DNA for the CDR3: TGTGCCAGCAGCTCCCCTATGTCAGATACGCAGTATTTT. The chain joins TRBV7-9 to TRBJ2-3; no firm D call. CDR1 SEHNR and CDR2 FQNEAQ come from the germline V gene (reference sequence). The CDR3 length is 13 residues. V lost 4 bases, J lost 4 bases, and 9 bases lay in between.

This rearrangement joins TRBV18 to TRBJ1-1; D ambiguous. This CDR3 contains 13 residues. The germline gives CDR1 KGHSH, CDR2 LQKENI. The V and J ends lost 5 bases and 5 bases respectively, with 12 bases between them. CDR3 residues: CASSARVETEAFF. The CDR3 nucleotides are TGTGCCAGCTCAGCGAGGGTGGAGACTGAAGCTTTCTTT. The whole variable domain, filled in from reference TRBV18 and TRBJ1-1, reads NAGVMQNPRHLVRRRGQEARLRCSPMKGHSHVYWYRQLPEEGLKFMVYLQKENIIDESGMPKERFSAEFPKEGPSILRIQQVVRGDSAAYFCASSARVETEAFFGQGTRLTVV.

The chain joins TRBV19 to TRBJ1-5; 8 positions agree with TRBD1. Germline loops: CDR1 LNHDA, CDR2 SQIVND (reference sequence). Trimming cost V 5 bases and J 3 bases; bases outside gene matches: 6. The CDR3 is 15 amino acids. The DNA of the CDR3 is TGTGCCAGTAGTTCCACAGGGGGGGACAATCAGCCCCAGCATTTT. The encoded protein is CASSSTGGDNQPQHF. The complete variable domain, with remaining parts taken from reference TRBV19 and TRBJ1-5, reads DGGITQSPKYLFRKEGQNVTLSCEQNLNHDAMYWYRQDPGQGLRLIYYSQIVNDFQKGDIAEGYSVSREKKESFPLTVTSAQKNPTAFYLCASSSTGGDNQPQHFGDGTRLSIL.

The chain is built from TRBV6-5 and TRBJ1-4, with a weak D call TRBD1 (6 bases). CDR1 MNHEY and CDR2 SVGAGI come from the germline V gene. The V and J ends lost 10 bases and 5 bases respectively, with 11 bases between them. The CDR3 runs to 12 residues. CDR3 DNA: TGTGCCACCAGACAGGCAAATGAAAAACTGTTTTTT. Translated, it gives CATRQANEKLFF.

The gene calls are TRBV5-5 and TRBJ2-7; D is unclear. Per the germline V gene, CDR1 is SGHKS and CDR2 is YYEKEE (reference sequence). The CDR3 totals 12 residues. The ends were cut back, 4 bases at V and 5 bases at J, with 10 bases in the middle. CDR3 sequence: CASSPYLDEQYF. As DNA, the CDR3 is TGTGCCAGCAGCCCTTACTTGGACGAGCAGTACTTC.

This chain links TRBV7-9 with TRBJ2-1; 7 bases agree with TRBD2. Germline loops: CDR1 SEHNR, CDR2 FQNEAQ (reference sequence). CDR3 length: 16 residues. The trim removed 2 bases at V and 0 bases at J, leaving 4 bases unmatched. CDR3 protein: CASSLSGTYSYNEQFF. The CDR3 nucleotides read TGTGCCAGCAGCTTAAGCGGGACCTACTCCTACAATGAGCAGTTCTTC.

The CDR3 sequence is CATSDLGPSGSSYNEQFF. CDR3 DNA sequence: TGTGCCACCAGTGATTTGGGGCCTAGCGGGAGCTCCTACAATGAGCAGTTCTTC. The chain uses TRBV24-1 and TRBJ2-1, with 10 bases matching TRBD2. Germline CDR1 KGHDR, CDR2 SFDVKD. The CDR3 is made up of 18 amino acids. The V and J ends lost 0 bases and 0 bases, in that order; junction bases with no gene match: 4.

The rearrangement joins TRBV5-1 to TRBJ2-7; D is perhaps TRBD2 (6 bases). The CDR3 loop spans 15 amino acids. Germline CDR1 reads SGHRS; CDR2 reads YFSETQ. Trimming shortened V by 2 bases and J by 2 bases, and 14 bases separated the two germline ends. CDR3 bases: TGCGCCAGCAGCTTTGGCGGGGATACCGCCTACGAGCAGTACTTC. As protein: CASSFGGDTAYEQYF.

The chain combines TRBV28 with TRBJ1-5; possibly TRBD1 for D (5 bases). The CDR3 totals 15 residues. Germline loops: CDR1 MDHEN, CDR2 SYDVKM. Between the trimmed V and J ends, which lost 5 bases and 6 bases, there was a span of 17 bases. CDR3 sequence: CASSLGTWGGQPQHF. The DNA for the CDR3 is TGTGCCAGCAGTCTAGGGACTTGGGGAGGTCAGCCCCAGCATTTT.

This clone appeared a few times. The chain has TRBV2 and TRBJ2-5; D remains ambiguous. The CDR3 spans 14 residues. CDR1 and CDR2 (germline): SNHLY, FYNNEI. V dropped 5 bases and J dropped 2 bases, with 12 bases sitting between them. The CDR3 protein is CASSLRWLQETQYF. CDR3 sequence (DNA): TGTGCCAGCAGTCTCCGGTGGTTACAAGAGACCCAGTACTTC.

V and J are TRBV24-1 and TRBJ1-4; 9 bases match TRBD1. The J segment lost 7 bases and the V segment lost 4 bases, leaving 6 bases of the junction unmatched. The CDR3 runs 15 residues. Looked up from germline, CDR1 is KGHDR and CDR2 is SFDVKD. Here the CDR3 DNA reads TGTGCCACCAGTGACAACAGGGGGCCGGGTGAAAAACTGTTTTTT. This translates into CATSDNRGPGEKLFF.

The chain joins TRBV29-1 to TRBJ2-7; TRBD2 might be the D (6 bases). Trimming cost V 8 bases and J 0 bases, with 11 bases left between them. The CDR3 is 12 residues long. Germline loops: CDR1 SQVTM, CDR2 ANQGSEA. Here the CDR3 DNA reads TGCAGCTTCACGGGAGTCTCCTACGAGCAGTACTTC. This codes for CSFTGVSYEQYF.

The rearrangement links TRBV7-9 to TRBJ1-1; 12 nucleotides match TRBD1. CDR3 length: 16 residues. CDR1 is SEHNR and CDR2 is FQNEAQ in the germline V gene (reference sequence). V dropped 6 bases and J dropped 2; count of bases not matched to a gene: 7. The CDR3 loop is CASRNRDRGRNTEAFF. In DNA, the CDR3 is TGTGCCAGCAGAAACCGGGACAGGGGGCGAAACACTGAAGCTTTCTTT.

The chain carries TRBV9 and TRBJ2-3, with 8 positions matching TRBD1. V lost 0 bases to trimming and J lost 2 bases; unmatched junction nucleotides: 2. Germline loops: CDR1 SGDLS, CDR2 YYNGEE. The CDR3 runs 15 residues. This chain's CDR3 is CASSVAGGYTDTQYF. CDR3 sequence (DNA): TGTGCCAGCAGCGTAGCAGGGGGCTACACAGATACGCAGTATTTT.

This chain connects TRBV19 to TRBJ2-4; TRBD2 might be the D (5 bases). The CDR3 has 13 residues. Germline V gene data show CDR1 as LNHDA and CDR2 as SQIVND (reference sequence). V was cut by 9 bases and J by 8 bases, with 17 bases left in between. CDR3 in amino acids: CASQRSEGYIQYF. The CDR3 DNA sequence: TGTGCCAGCCAGCGGAGCGAGGGATACATTCAGTACTTC.

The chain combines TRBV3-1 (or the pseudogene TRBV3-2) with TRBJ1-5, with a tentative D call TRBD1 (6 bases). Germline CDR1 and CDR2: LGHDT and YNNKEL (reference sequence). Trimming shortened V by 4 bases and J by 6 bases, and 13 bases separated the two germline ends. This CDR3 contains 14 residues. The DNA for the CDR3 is TGTGCCAGCAGCCCGGCGGGGGGCGGTCAGCCCCAGCATTTT. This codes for CASSPAGGGQPQHF.

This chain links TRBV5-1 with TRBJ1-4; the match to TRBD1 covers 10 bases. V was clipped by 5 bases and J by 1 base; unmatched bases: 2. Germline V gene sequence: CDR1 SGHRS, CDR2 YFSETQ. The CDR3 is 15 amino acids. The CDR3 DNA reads TGCGCCAGCAGGGGACAGGGGAGAACTAATGAAAAACTGTTTTTT. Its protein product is CASRGQGRTNEKLFF.

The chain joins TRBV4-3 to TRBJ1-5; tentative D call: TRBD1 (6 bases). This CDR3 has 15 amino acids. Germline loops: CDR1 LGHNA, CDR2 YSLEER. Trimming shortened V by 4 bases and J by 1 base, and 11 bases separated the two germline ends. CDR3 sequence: CASSLDRRSNQPQHF. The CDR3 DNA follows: TGCGCCAGCAGCCTCGACAGGCGGAGCAATCAGCCCCAGCATTTT.

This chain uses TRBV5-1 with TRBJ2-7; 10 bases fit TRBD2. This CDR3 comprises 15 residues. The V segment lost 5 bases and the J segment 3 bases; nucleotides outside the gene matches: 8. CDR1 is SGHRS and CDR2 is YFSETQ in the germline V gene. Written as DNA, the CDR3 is TGCGCCAGCAGTGCTAGCGGGGGACTTGGCTACGAGCAGTACTTC. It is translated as CASSASGGLGYEQYF.

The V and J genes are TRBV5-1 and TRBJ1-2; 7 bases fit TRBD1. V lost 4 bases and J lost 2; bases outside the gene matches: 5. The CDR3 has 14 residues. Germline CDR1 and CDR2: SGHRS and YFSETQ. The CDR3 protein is CASSGWDSNYGYTF. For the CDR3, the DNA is TGCGCCAGCAGCGGGTGGGACAGCAACTATGGCTACACCTTC.